This T cell receptor beta chain was sequenced for a study of beta chain features in type 1 diabetes listed by TCRdb under 2018. Regarding the complete study: Mean age, gender distribution, total cell number and subset yield did not differ between patients and healthy donors. A total of roughly 98,000,000 sorted cells were examined across all samples, and a strong correlation was observed between cell number per subset and RNA yield. Naive and central memory subsets were obtained from all 30 or so donors, but regulatory and stem cell-like memory subsets were isolated from only 8 patients and 8 healthy donors. In the study, recently diagnosed type 1 diabetes patients and matched healthy donors were compared on the TCRB repertoires of their sorted circulating CD4+ T cell subsets. General study outcomes and caveats: Because cDNA was sequenced instead of genomic DNA, highly expressing activated cells could be over-represented, though the groups showed no difference in activation or CD3 levels. At VDJ recombination sites, type 1 diabetes patients had fewer insertions and more deleted nucleotides, which implies abnormalities in thymic rearrangement. Shorter templates might be favored by PCR, yet because patient and control samples were amplified and corrected together, any such skew would affect both groups equally. Type 1 diabetes patients showed a moderate but significant shortening of TCRB CDR3 length in all four CD4+ subsets. Naive, central memory and regulatory TCRB repertoires appeared more similar among patients than among healthy donors. HLA sub-analyses involved small numbers of individuals, so any influence of HLA type on TCRB rearrangement remained unresolved.

Points on this clone: Its antigen is not yet known. No base quality information exists; no much larger clone differs at one position.

Deletion took 3 bases off V and 5 bases off J, with a span of 10 bases between the germline ends. From cysteine to phenylalanine, the CDR3 is 14 amino acids long. This entry keeps only the CDR3 DNA: 42 bases, framed from base 1. CDR1 and CDR2 were assigned from the germline V gene as KGHSH and LQKENI. The entire isolated RNA was reverse transcribed using the High Capacity cDNA Reverse Transcription Kit, and thus expressed TCRB transcripts were sequenced. Survey-depth immunoSEQ sequencing was performed on stem cell-like memory T cell samples, with an average of about 1.01 million total reads per sample. Sorted cells were lysed in RLT buffer, and RNA was extracted using DNase-treated RNeasy Micro or Mini kits according to cell number. Each cell subset was processed on its own to prevent cross-contamination, while patient and healthy donor samples were processed together. The immunoSEQ multiplex PCR was used to amplify TCRB sequences from cDNA, generating 87-bp fragments that spanned the CDR3 region. The amplicons were sequenced using the Illumina HiSeq platform. Concerning the study's data processing: Synthetic template baselines were used to correct PCR bias computationally, reads within Hamming distance 2 were collapsed, and singletons that could not be merged were discarded. By aligning reads against IMGT, V, D and J genes, CDR3 length, and insertions or deletions at six rearrangement sites were assigned. Within each subset, clonotype counts were normalized to sorted cell number, and only after that were true diversity and Gini coefficients computed with the tcR R package. The overlap coefficient, calculated on TCRB nucleotide sequences, was used to measure repertoire sharing. The table was pulled from immuneACCESS by TCRdb, which kept in-frame rearrangements only. Such tables lose some clones; where checked, under half of the loss comes from unresolved V genes, and the rest has no known cause. V and J calls and clone size are as listed in that table; D and trimming were resolved from the DNA. The table for this sample lists around 50,000 clones; around 40% of them were counted only once. Roughly 0.13% of the sample is held by the ten biggest clonotypes.

A single peripheral blood draw of around 120 mL on average was collected from each donor into heparinised tubes. Naive, central memory, regulatory and stem cell-like memory CD4+ T cells were sorted on a BD FACSAria II using a panel including CD45RO, CCR7, CD25, CD127, CD95 and CD27. Purity was above 95% for every sorted population. PBMCs were isolated right away by Lymphoprep density gradient centrifugation and were stained directly, without culture. So that batch effects would be minimized, each experiment stained and sorted samples in pairs, pairing one healthy donor with one patient. The sequence is built from TRBV18 and TRBJ1-4, with the identity of the D gene unclear. The sequence derives from a man in his thirties or forties with type 1 diabetes. Sequenced sample: stem cell memory CD4+ T cells from blood. The cell subset or site label, read with the paper, signifies: stem cell-like memory CD4+ T cells. The DNA sequence reads TGTGCCAGCTCACCCTATACGAAGAATGAAAAACTGTTTTTT. The translation is CASSPYTKNEKLFF.